Here is one T cell receptor (beta chain) with its context. Its specificity is not known. These data originate in a study of T cell repertoires in cytomegalovirus infection. Study results and limitations: There were HLA-C-restricted CMV-specific TCR beta clonotypes dominating the ex vivo response.

This CDR3 comprises 16 residues. The J segment lost 9 bases and the V segment lost 6 bases, leaving 17 bases of the junction unmatched. Looked up from germline, CDR1 is KGHSH and CDR2 is LQKENI. TCRdb re-called the reads through MiXCR, storing one row per CDR3 protein. The sample lists about 900,000 distinct CDR3 sequences, under 40% seen once, with around 15% in the top ten. The clonotype originates from a human donor in good health (CMV status not recorded). Some clones in this sample may be carry-over from other donors' samples. The sample here was cultured CD8+ T cells from PBMCs, taken from culture after CMV antigen stimulation. This chain uses TRBV18 with TRBJ2-1; 7 bases line up with TRBD1. The CDR3 DNA follows: TGTGCCAGCTCCCTCGCAGCGACAGGGACCTTCGGTGAGCAGTTCTTC. Translation: CASSLAATGTFGEQFF.